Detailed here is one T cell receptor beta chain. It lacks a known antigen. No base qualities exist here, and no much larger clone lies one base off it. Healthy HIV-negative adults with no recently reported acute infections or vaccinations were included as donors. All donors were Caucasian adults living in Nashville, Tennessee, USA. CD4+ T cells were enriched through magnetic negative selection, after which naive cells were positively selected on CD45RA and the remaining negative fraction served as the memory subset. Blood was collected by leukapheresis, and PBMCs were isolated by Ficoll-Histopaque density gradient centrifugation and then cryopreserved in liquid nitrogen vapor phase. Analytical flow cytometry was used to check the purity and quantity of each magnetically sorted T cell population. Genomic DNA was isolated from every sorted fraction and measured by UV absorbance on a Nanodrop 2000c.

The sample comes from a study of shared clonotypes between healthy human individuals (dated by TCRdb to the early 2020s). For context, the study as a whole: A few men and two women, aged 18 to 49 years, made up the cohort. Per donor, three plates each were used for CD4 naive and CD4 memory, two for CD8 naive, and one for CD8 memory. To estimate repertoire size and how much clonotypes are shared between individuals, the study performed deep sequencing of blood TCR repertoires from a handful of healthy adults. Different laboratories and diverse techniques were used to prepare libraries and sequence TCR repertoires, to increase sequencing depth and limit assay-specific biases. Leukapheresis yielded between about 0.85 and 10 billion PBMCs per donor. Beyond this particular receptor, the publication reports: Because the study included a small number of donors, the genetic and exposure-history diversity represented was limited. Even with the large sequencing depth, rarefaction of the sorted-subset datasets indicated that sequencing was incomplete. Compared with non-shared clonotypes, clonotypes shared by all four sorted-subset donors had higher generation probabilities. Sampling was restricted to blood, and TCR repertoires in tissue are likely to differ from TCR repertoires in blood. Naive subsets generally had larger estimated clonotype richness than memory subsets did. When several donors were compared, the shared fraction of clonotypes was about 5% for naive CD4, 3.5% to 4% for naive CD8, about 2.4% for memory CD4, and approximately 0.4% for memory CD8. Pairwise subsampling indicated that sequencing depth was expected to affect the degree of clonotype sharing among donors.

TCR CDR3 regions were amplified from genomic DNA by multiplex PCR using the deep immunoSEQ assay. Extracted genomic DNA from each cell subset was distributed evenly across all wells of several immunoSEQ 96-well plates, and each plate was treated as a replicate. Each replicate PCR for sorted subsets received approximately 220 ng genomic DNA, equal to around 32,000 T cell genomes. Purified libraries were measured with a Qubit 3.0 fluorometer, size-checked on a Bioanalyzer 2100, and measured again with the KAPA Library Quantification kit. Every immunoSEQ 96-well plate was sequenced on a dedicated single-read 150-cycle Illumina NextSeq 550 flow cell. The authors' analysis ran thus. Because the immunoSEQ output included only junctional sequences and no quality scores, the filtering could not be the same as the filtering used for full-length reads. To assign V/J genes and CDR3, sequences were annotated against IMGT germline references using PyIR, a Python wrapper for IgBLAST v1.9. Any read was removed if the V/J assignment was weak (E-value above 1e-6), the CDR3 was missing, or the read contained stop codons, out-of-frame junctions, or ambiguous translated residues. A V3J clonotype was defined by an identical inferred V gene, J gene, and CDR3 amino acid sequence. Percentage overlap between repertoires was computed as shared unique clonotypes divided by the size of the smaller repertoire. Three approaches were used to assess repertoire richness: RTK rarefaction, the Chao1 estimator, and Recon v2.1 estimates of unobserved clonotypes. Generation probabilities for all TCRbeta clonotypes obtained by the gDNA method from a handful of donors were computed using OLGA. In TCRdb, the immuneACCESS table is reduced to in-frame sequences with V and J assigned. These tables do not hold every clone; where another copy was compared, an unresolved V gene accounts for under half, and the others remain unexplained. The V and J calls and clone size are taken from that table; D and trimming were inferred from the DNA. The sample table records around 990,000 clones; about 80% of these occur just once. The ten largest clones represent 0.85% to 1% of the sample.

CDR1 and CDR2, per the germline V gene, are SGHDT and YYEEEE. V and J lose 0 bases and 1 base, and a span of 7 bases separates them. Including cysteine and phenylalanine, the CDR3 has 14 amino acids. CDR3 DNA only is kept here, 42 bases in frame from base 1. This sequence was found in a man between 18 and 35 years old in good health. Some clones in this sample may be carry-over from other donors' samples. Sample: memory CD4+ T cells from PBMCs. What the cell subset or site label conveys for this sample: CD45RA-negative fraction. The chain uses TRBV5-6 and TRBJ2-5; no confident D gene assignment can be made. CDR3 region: CASSLGQSQETQYF. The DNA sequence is TGTGCCAGCAGCTTGGGCCAGTCCCAAGAGACCCAGTACTTC.